This TCR beta chain was captured in a study of brain T cells in children with intractable seizures. Sequencing used immunoSEQ multiplex PCR; TCRdb keeps in-frame clones, though not all of them. The sample yields around 80,000 clones, under 95% seen once. Looked up from germline, CDR1 is LNHDA and CDR2 is SQIVND (reference sequence). This CDR3 comprises 13 residues. With 3 bases removed from V and 4 bases from J, the gap between germline ends came to 10 bases. The receptor was derived from a girl aged 2 to 10 with Rasmussen encephalitis and intractable seizures. J is TRBJ2-7 and V is TRBV19; no reliable D call. The sequences come from peripheral blood, collected at surgery. CDR3 DNA: TGTGCCAGTAGTATTTCGGTCTGGTACGAGCAGTACTTC. Encoded protein: CASSISVWYEQYF. Full variable domain (remainder filled in from reference TRBV19 and TRBJ2-7): DGGITQSPKYLFRKEGQNVTLSCEQNLNHDAMYWYRQDPGQGLRLIYYSQIVNDFQKGDIAEGYSVSREKKESFPLTVTSAQKNPTAFYLCASSISVWYEQYFGPGTRLTVT.